One sample yielded the 2 T cell receptor beta chains listed below, sequenced in a study of blood T cell repertoires in COVID-19. Some clones are missing from TCRdb's copy, which holds only in-frame ones; the method was immunoSEQ multiplex PCR. The sample holds approximately 93,000 clones, more than 70% seen once. The sample was peripheral blood. Receptors were obtained from a man in his 60s with acute or convalescent COVID-19.

The chain joins TRBV19 to TRBJ2-7; TRBD2 aligns across 10 bases. Germline V gene lookup returns CDR1 LNHDA and CDR2 SQIVND (reference sequence). The CDR3 has 14 residues. J gave up 6 bases and V 6 bases, and 8 bases lay outside the gene matches. The CDR3 sequence: CASSYSGGAIEQYF. The DNA for the CDR3 is TGTGCCAGTAGCTACAGCGGGGGGGCGATCGAGCAGTACTTC.

The chain combines TRBV4-2 with TRBJ2-4; TRBD2 aligns across 9 bases. The CDR3 runs to 19 residues. CDR1 and CDR2 from the germline V gene are LGHNA and YNFKEQ. V lost 4 bases to trimming and J lost 0 bases; unmatched junction nucleotides: 13. DNA for the CDR3: TGTGCCAGCAGCCCTGGCGAGGCTAGCGGGAACTTAGCCAAAAACATTCAGTACTTC. As protein: CASSPGEASGNLAKNIQYF.